Sequencing of this TCR beta chain was carried out in a study of a mutant IDH1 vaccine in newly diagnosed glioma. The time point was: week 23, last vaccination. Vaccination used 300 ug of mutant IDH1 20-mer peptide per dose, with topical imiquimod. Clones were sequenced by immunoSEQ multiplex PCR, and TCRdb holds only the in-frame ones, with some missing. The profile covers about 86,000 clones, with 65% to 90% appearing a single time and roughly 2% taken by the ten largest. The CDR3 covers 14 residues. Unmatched junction bases numbered 5, after V lost 5 bases and J lost 4 bases. Germline V gives CDR1 SEHNR, CDR2 FQNEAQ (reference sequence). Turning to this clone: The antigen is unknown.

This receptor was taken from a man younger than 45 with glioma. Some clones in this sample may be carry-over from other donors' samples. The material sequenced was PBMCs, taken from a glioma patient whose treatment included an IDH1 peptide vaccine. The chain is built from TRBV7-9 and TRBJ1-5; 7 bases map to TRBD1. For the CDR3, the DNA is TGTGCCAGCAGCCCAGGGGGATCTAATCAGCCCCAGCATTTT. This gives the protein CASSPGGSNQPQHF. Using reference TRBV7-9 and TRBJ1-5 for the parts outside the CDR3, the full variable domain is DTGVSQNPRHKITKRGQNVTFRCDPISEHNRLYWYRQTLGQGPEFLTYFQNEAQLEKSRLLSDRFSAERPKGSFSTLEIQRTEQGDSAMYLCASSPGGSNQPQHFGDGTRLSIL.